These T cell receptor beta chains were read from a single sample in a study of blood T cells in healthy people across ages. TCRdb re-derived calls from the 5' RACE reads in MiXCR, one entry per CDR3 protein. The data contain over 1,500,000 distinct CDR3 sequences, roughly 43% of them singletons. The sequencing input was blood. Receptor source: a human donor in good health. CDR3s include the opening cysteine and the closing phenylalanine or tryptophan. Fields, in order: V gene, clone size, J gene, D gene, CDR3 protein, CDR3 DNA. D genes are given only for firm matches. A row's size may be missing; if present it is once, few, many or a size class.

TRBV20-1	.	TRBJ1-5	.	CSAPSPDSNSNQPQHF	TGCAGTGCCCCATCCCCGGACAGTAATAGCAATCAGCCCCAGCATTTT
TRBV15	.	TRBJ2-5	TRBD2	CATSRGLAAETQYF	TGTGCCACCAGCAGAGGACTAGCGGCAGAGACCCAGTACTTC
TRBV29-1	once	TRBJ1-2	.	CSVRHSDYGYIF	TGCAGCGTTCGGCACAGTGACTATGGCTACATCTTC
TRBV20-1	few	TRBJ2-5	.	CSAELKQETQYF	TGCAGTGCTGAACTAAAACAAGAGACCCAGTACTTC
TRBV5-5	.	TRBJ1-2	.	CASSLYFRGLFFHYGYTF	TGTGCCAGCAGCTTGTATTTCCGGGGGCTTTTCTTCCATTATGGCTACACCTTC
TRBV29-1	.	TRBJ2-7	.	CSVGMDGARYEQYF	TGCAGCGTTGGAATGGACGGTGCCCGCTACGAGCAGTACTTC
TRBV27	few	TRBJ2-3	TRBD2	CASSTAGTSIITDTQYF	TGTGCCAGCAGTACGGCCGGGACTAGCATTATCACAGATACGCAGTATTTT
TRBV7-6	.	TRBJ2-1	.	CASTLKPGPSYNEQFF	TGTGCCAGCACCCTAAAGCCAGGGCCCTCCTACAATGAGCAGTTCTTC
TRBV7-6	.	TRBJ2-7	TRBD2	CASSPYRLAGGVQYF	TGTGCCAGCAGCCCCTACCGACTAGCCGGTGGGGTGCAGTACTTC
TRBV20-1	.	TRBJ1-2	.	CSAQGRVSGGYTF	TGCAGTGCCCAAGGCAGGGTATCTGGTGGCTACACCTTC
TRBV7-9	.	TRBJ2-1	.	CASSPGDTCNEQFF	TGTGCCAGCAGCCCAGGGGACACCTGCAATGAGCAGTTCTTC